Each of the 13 T cell receptor beta chains below was sequenced from the same sample in a study of T cells in women clearing cervical HPV infection. Profiled with immunoSEQ multiplex PCR; TCRdb holds only in-frame clones, not every one. The sample table sets out 34,000 or so clones. The specimen was blood buffy coat. These TCRs come from a woman aged 18 to 75 with a cervical HPV16 infection that either progressed to CIN3+ or cleared (not recorded which).

A word on this clone: Read sequence stops 3 residues before the CDR3 end, and the germline J gene provides the missing end. The chain has TRBV19 and TRBJ2-3, with 9 bases fitting TRBD2. Germline V gives CDR1 LNHDA, CDR2 SQIVND (reference sequence). CDR3 length: 14 residues. The DNA read from the CDR3 is TGTGCCAGTAGTAGGGGACTAGCAGGAGAGACG. It specifies CASSRGLAGET. The CDR3 in its entirety is CASSRGLAGETQYF. Based on the CDR3 plus reference TRBV19 and TRBJ2-3, the full variable domain is DGGITQSPKYLFRKEGQNVTLSCEQNLNHDAMYWYRQDPGQGLRLIYYSQIVNDFQKGDIAEGYSVSREKKESFPLTVTSAQKNPTAFYLCASSRGLAGETQYFGPGTRLTVL.

Of note for this clone: With the read ending 3 residues before the CDR3 end, the germline J gene is used to fill in that end. The J gene is TRBJ2-7, the V gene TRBV7-3; D not resolved. V gave up 1 base and J gave up 2 bases, with 12 bases separating them. Per the germline V gene, CDR1 is SGHTA and CDR2 is FQGTGA. CDR3 length: 15 amino acids. CDR3 DNA (partial): TGTGCCAGCAGCTTAAGAGGCTCAGTTCCCTACGAG. Translation gives CASSLRGSVPYE. The whole CDR3 sequence is CASSLRGSVPYEQYF.

This clone is labeled large based on frequency. The sequence runs out 3 residues before the end of the CDR3; the remainder is reconstructed from the germline J gene. The rearrangement links TRBV7-9 to TRBJ2-4; TRBD1 is a possible D gene (6 bases). The CDR3 length is 14 residues. Germline CDR1 reads SEHNR; CDR2 reads FQNEAQ (reference sequence). Trimming stripped 2 bases from V and 6 bases from J, with 11 bases between. CDR3 in amino acids: CASSLLGQINIQYF. The sequenced part of the CDR3 DNA is TGTGCCAGCAGCTTACTTGGACAGATAAACATT.

With regard to this clone: Read coverage stops 3 residues before the CDR3 terminus; the germline J gene supplies the remainder. The V and J genes are TRBV6-1 and TRBJ1-4, with a possible D match to TRBD1 (5 bases). The length of the CDR3 is 13 residues. V dropped 4 bases and J dropped 8 bases, with 11 bases sitting between them. CDR1 is MNHNS, CDR2 SASEGT, per germline. The CDR3 DNA, read in part, is TGTGCCAGCAGTGGGACCGACAGAGAAAAA. Translation: CASSGTDREK. The whole CDR3 protein reads CASSGTDREKLFF.

Note on this clone: At one of its ends the junction is not consistent with the germline gene, which may arise from a read error. The read ends 3 residues early relative to the CDR3; the germline J gene fills the gap. The same CDR3 also results from other DNA sequences found in this sample. The rearrangement links TRBV30 to TRBJ1-3; 8 bases are shared with TRBD1. The germline CDR1 and CDR2 sequences are GTSNPN and SVGIG (reference sequence). There are 12 residues in the CDR3. The sequenced CDR3 bases are TGTGCCTGGGGACAGGGAGCAAACACA. Translation gives CAWGQGANT. The complete CDR3 protein is CAWGQGANTIYF. Full variable domain (rest looked up from reference TRBV30 and TRBJ1-3): SQTIHQWPATLVQPVGSPLSLECTVEGTSNPNLYWYRQAAGRGLQLLFYSVGIGQISSEVPQNLSASRPQDRQFILSSKKLLLSDSGFYLCAWGQGANTIYFGEGSWLTVV.

For this clone: The read ends 3 residues before the CDR3 terminus; that terminus is restored from the germline J gene. The chain carries TRBV19 and TRBJ2-1, with 7 bases aligning to TRBD2. Unmatched junction bases numbered 4, after V lost 3 bases and J lost 5 bases. Looked up from germline, CDR1 is LNHDA and CDR2 is SQIVND (reference sequence). The CDR3 loop spans 14 amino acids. CDR3 DNA (partial): TGTGCCAGTAGTATTCTAGCGGAGAACAATGAG. Amino acids: CASSILAENNE. The whole CDR3 sequence is CASSILAENNEQFF.

A remark on this clone: The read comes to an end 3 residues before the CDR3 does, leaving the germline J gene to fill in the end. The chain links TRBV5-4 to TRBJ1-1; no clear D. The germline gives CDR1 SGHNT, CDR2 YYREEE (reference sequence). V dropped 6 bases and J dropped 1 base, with 4 bases sitting between them. The length of the CDR3 is 11 residues. This chain's CDR3 is CASTGNTEAFF. The CDR3 bases that were read are TGTGCCAGCACCGGGAACACTGAA.

Turning to this clone: The CDR3 end falls 3 residues outside the read, so it is completed with the germline J gene. The chain employs TRBV19 and TRBJ2-3; weak D call: TRBD1 (5 bases). V dropped 7 bases and J dropped 1 base, with 15 bases sitting between them. This CDR3 contains 15 residues. CDR1 LNHDA and CDR2 SQIVND come from the germline V gene (reference sequence). CDR3 bases read: TGTGCCAGTACAAGTAGGGGCCTGCGCACAGATACG. This encodes CASTSRGLRTDT. The whole CDR3 reads CASTSRGLRTDTQYF.

Comments on this clone: The DNA ends 3 residues before the CDR3 does, and the rest of the CDR3 is filled in from the germline J gene. The chain has TRBV30 and TRBJ2-3; D possibly corresponds to TRBD2 (6 bases). This CDR3 comprises 13 residues. Looked up from germline, CDR1 is GTSNPN and CDR2 is SVGIG (reference sequence). CDR3 DNA (partial): TGTGCCTGGAGTTCCCCGGGACTTGAGACG. Its protein is CAWSSPGLET. From start to end, the CDR3 is CAWSSPGLETQYF.

Comments on this clone: Sequencing ends 3 residues short of the CDR3 end; the germline J gene provides the rest. V gene TRBV20-1 combines with J gene TRBJ1-6, with a possible D match to TRBD1 (5 bases). V lost 5 bases and J lost 5, with 16 bases in between. The length of the CDR3 is 15 residues. Per germline, CDR1 DFQATT and CDR2 SNEGSKA (reference sequence). CDR3 sequence reads: CSAAVPRGDNSPLHF. CDR3 bases read: TGCAGTGCTGCAGTCCCCCGAGGGGATAATTCACCC.

The CDR3 loop is CASSSLTGTGVEAFF. Incomplete CDR3 DNA: TGTGCCAGCAGCTCCTTGACCGGGACAGGGGTTGAA. This chain connects TRBV5-6 to TRBJ1-1; 10 bases map to TRBD1. The CDR3 goes on 3 residues after the read ends, and that part is filled in from the germline J gene. Losses at the gene ends were 3 bases for V and 7 bases for J; bases not matched to a gene: 9. Germline V gene lookup returns CDR1 SGHDT and CDR2 YYEEEE. The CDR3 is 15 residues long.

As concerns this clone: The read halts 3 residues ahead of the CDR3 end, with the missing end drawn from the germline J gene. The rearrangement links TRBV18 to TRBJ1-1; D unresolved. CDR3 length: 14 amino acids. Germline V gene lookup returns CDR1 KGHSH and CDR2 LQKENI. V was trimmed by 3 bases and J by 0 bases, leaving 8 bases between them. This chain's CDR3 is CASSPVALNTEAFF. The part of the CDR3 DNA that was read is TGTGCCAGCTCACCCGTGGCCTTGAACACTGAA.

A note on this clone: Coverage ceases 3 residues before the CDR3 finishes, and the germline J gene fills in the end. The chain is built from TRBV7-2 and TRBJ1-5, with TRBD1 matching over 9 bases. The CDR3 sequence is 15 residues long. The V and J ends lost 1 base and 4 bases, in that order; junction bases with no gene match: 2. CDR1 and CDR2 from the germline V gene are SGHTA and FQGNSA. The CDR3 DNA, read in part, is TGTGCCAGCAGCTTAGGGGACAGGGCTAATCAGCCC. Translation: CASSLGDRANQP. The complete CDR3 protein is CASSLGDRANQPQHF.